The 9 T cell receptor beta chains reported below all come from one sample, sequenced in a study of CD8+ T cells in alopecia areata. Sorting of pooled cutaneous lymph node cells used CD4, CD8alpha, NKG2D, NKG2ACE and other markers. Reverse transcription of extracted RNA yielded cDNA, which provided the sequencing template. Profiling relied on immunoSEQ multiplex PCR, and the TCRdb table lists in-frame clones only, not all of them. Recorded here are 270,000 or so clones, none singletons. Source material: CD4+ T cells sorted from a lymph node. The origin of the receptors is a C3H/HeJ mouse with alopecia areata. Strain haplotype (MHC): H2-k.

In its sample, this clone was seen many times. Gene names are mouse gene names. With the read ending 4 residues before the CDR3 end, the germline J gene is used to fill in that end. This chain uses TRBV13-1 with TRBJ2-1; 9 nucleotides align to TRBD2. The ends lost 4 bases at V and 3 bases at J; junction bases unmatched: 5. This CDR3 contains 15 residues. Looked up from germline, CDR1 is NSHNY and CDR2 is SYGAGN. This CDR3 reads CASSPGLGFYAEQFF. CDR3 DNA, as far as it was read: TGTGCCAGCAGTCCCGGACTGGGGTTCTATGCT.

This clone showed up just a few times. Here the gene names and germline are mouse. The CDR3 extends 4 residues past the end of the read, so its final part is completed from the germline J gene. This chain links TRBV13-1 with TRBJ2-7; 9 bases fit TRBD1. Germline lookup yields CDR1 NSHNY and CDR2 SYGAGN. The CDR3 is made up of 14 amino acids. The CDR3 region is CASSPGTGRYEQYF. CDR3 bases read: TGTGCCAGCAGCCCCGGGACAGGGCGTTAT.

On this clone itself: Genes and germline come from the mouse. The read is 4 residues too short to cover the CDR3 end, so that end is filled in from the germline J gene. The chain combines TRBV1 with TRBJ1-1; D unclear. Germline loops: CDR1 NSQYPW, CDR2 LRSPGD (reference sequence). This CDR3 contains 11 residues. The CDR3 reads CTCSGSLEVFF. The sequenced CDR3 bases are TGCACCTGCAGTGGTAGTTTA.

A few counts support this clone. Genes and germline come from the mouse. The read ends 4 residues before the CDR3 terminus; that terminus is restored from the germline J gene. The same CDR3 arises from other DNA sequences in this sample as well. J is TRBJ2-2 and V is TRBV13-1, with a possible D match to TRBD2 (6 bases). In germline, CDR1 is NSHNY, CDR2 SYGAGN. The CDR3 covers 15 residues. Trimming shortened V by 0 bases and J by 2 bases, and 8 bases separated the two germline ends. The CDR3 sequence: CASSDAGGNTGQLYF. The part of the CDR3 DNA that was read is TGTGCCAGCAGTGATGCCGGGGGGAACACCGGG.

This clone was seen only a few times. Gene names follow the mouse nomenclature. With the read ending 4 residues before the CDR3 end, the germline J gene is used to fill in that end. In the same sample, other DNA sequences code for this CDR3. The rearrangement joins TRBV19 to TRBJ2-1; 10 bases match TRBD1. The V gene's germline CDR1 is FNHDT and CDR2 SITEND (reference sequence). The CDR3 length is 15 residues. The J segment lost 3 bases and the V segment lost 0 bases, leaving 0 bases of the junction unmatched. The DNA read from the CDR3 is TGTGCCAGCAGTATAGGGACAGGGGGCTATGCT. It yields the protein CASSIGTGGYA. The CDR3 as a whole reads CASSIGTGGYAEQFF.

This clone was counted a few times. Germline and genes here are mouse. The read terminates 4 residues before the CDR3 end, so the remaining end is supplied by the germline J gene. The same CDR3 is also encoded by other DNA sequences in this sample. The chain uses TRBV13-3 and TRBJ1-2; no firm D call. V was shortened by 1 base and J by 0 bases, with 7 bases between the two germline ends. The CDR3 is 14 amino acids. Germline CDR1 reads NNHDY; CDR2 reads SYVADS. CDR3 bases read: TGTGCCAGCAGTGATTGGGGAGCAAACTCC. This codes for CASSDWGANS. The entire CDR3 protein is CASSDWGANSDYTF.

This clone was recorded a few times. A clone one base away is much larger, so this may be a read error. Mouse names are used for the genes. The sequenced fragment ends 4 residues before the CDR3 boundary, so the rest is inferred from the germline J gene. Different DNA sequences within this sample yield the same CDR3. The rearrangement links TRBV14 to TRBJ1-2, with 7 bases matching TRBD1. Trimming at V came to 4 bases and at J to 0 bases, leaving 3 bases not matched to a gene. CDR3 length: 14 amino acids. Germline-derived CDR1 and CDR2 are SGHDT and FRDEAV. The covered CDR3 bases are TGTGCCAGCAGTCCCGGGACAGCAAACTCC. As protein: CASSPGTANS. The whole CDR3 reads CASSPGTANSDYTF. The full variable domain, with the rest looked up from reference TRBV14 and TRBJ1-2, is EAGVTQSPRYAVLQEGQAVSFWCDPISGHDTLYWYQQPRDQGPQLLVYFRDEAVIDNSQLPSDRFSAVRPKGTNSTLKIQSAKQGDTATYLCASSPGTANSDYTFGSGTRLLVI.

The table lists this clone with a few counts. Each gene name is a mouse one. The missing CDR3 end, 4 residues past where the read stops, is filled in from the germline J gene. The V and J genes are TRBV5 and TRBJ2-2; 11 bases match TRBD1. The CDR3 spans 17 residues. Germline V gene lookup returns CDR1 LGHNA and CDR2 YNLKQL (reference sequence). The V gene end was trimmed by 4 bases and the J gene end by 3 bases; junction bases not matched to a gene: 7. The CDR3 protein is CASSPSRDRGDTGQLYF. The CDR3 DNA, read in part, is TGTGCCAGCAGCCCATCCCGGGACAGGGGGGACACCGGG.

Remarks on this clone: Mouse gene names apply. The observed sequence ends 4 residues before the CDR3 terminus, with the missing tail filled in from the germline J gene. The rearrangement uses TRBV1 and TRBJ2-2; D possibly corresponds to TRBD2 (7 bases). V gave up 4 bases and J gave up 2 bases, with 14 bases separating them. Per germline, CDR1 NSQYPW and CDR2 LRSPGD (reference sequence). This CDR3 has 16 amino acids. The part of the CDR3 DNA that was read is TGCACCTGCAGTGACAAGGGGGGCGCGAACACCGGG. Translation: CTCSDKGGANTG. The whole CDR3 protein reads CTCSDKGGANTGQLYF.